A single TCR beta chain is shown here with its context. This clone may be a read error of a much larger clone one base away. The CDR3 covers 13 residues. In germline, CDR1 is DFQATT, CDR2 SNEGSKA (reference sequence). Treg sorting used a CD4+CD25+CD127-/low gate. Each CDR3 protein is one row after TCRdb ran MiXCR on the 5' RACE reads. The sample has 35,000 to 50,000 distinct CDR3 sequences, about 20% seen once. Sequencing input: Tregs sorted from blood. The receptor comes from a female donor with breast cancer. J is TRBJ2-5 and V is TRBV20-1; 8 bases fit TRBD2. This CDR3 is CSARIAGQETRYF. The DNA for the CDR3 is TGCAGTGCTCGTATAGCGGGACAAGAGACCCGGTACTTC.